This T cell receptor beta chain was sequenced for a study of OX40 agonist ivuxolimab in advanced cancers. Points from the study as a whole: The antigen specificity of the peripheral T cells (those that were expanded) was not determined.

The protocol was immunoSEQ multiplex PCR, while the TCRdb copy is restricted to in-frame clones and leaves out a portion. Counted here are about 62,000 clones, 80% to 90% occurring once; the ten biggest clones make up 2.4%. The germline V and J ends were trimmed by 4 bases and 5 bases, with 15 bases remaining between them. Germline V gene sequence: CDR1 SGDLS, CDR2 YYNGEE. This CDR3 spans 14 amino acids. Comments on this clone: Its antigen is as yet unknown.

Exclusion of a patient followed from autoimmune disease history or systemic immunosuppression. The input for sequencing was CD4+ or CD8+ T cells sorted from blood, taken in a trial of the OX40 agonist ivuxolimab. This receptor was identified in an adult with an advanced solid tumor such as melanoma, head and neck, liver or kidney cancer. V is TRBV9 and J is TRBJ1-1; the D is unclear. The CDR3 bases are TGTGCCAGCAGCCCGGACGTCTTTGGAACTGAAGCTTTCTTT. It yields the protein CASSPDVFGTEAFF.